This T cell receptor (beta chain) came from a study of blood T cell repertoires in COVID-19. On this clone itself: The junction differs from germline at one of its ends, possibly a read error.

Using immunoSEQ multiplex PCR, the repertoire was profiled, and TCRdb retains in-frame clones only, with some absent. The sample lists approximately 150,000 clones; roughly 88% were seen once. This TCR derives from a woman aged 45-65 years in a cohort sampled during active or convalescent COVID-19. The sequenced sample was peripheral blood.

Here the CDR3 DNA reads TGCAGCGTAGGACATGGGGAAATACTGTTTTTT. Its protein is CSVGHGEILFF. V is TRBV29-1 and J is TRBJ1-4, with D maybe TRBD1 (5 bases). The CDR3 has 11 residues. Germline V gene sequence: CDR1 SQVTM, CDR2 ANQGSEA.